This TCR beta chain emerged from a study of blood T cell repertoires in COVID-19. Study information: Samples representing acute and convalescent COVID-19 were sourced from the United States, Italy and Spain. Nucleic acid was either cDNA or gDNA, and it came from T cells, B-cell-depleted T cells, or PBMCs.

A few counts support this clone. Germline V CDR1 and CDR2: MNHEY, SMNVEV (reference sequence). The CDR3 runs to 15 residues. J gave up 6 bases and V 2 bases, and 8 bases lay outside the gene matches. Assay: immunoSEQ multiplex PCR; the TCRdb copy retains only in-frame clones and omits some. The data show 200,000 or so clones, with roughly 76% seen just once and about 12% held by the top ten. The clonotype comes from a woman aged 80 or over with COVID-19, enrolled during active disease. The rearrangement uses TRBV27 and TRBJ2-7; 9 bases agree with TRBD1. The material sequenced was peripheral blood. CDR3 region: CASSLQGQGAFEQYF. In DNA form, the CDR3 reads TGTGCCAGCAGTTTACAGGGACAGGGAGCCTTCGAGCAGTACTTC.